This record covers a single T cell receptor beta chain. This clonotype appeared many times. Its target antigen remains unknown. The record has no base qualities; no much larger clone is one base away. The entry originates in a study of neurological immune-mediated disorders (dated by TCRdb to the late 2010s). Looking at the study overall: Among the 35 or so multiple sclerosis patients, relapsing-remitting MS was present in 31 and secondary progressive MS was present in 3. Using UMI-based sequencing, the study compared peripheral blood TCR-beta repertoires from patients with HTLV-I-associated myelopathy (HAM/TSP), patients with multiple sclerosis, and healthy controls. Longitudinal samples, technical triplicates and paired sorted CD4+ and CD8+ T-cell subsets, alongside PBMC samples, were included among the roughly 98 TCR-beta libraries. The cohort comprised around 70 subjects: some 14 HAM/TSP patients, 35 or so multiple sclerosis patients and 20 or so healthy controls. Summary of the overall study and its limitations: In a phylogenetic analysis, the repertoires of 18 out of 34 MS patients fell into a single cluster of related CDR3 sequences, pointing to a possible signature at the repertoire level. The MS cluster was not associated with any clinical or MRI features, and the authors stated that larger cohorts are needed. TCR clonal expansion was highest in HAM/TSP patients and lowest in MS patients, with MS patients falling below even healthy controls. No identical CDR3 amino acid sequences were found to be shared among expanded clones across subjects, suggesting that TCR-beta repertoires were private in all groups.

V is reduced by 1 base and J by 3 bases, leaving a spacing of 6 bases between them. The germline V gene specifies SGHNT as CDR1 and YENEEA as CDR2. From its cysteine to its phenylalanine, the CDR3 spans 13 amino acids. CDR3 DNA only is kept here, 39 bases in frame from base 1. cDNA was synthesized by template-switch 5'RACE using a primer with a 10-nucleotide random unique molecular identifier that tagged each TCR transcript. Every sequencing run covered 15-18 subjects and yielded more than 160 million TCR-beta sequences. The RNeasy kit was used for extraction of total RNA. Using the KAPA Real-time Library Amplification kit, TCR-beta VDJ regions were amplified with primers for the TCR constant region and the 5'RACE anchor. A first PCR added sample indexes and Illumina adaptors, after which a second PCR increased the library yield. After Ampure bead purification, the roughly 650 bp TCR product was size-selected on a 2% E-gel SizeSelection system. Before pooling, library quality was checked on a Bioanalyzer, concentration was measured with Qubit, and libraries were quantified with the Kapa Library Quantification kit. Libraries were sequenced paired-end 2 x 150 bp on an Illumina HiSeq 2500. To increase sequence diversity, roughly 23-30% phiX was spiked into each library pool. Concerning the study's data processing: Quality-filtered reads were processed with the UMI-based MiGEC pipeline, which removed over 80% of raw TCR sequences during error correction. VDJ genes were aligned to IMGT germline references, and clonotypes were defined by unique CDR3 amino acid sequence plus V-J genes. Clonal expansion, Shannon diversity, and CDR3 relatedness (CalcPairwiseDistances, ClusterSamples) were evaluated with VDJtools, and phylogenetic trees were built with CLCbio workbench. Using coefficient-of-variation modelling across technical triplicates, the study counted a clone as expanded if it had at least 8 unique UMIs. Starting from the raw public reads, TCRdb applied fastp trimming at Q25, assembled clones with MiXCR and retained in-frame beta chains. Every entry covers one CDR3 protein and lists the most common genes and DNA from its rows. TCRdb, rather than the study authors, made the V and J calls. The sample table contains over 45,000 distinct CDR3 sequences; only one count was recorded for about 3% of them. More than 5% of the sample comes from the top ten.

For the unsorted PBMC libraries, 2 million PBMCs were stored in RNAlater at -80 degrees C until RNA extraction and were used to generate the libraries. Multiple sclerosis patients were enrolled in a US clinical protocol evaluating disease progression by magnetic resonance imaging. Peripheral blood was subjected to Ficoll-Hypaque density gradient centrifugation to isolate PBMCs, which were then cryopreserved in liquid nitrogen. The rearranged chain carries TRBV11-3 and TRBJ1-1; the D gene cannot be named for sure. The clonotype comes from a man aged 40-55 years with multiple sclerosis. What was sequenced was PBMCs. The CDR3 loop reads CASSLGGHTEAFF. The DNA is TGTGCCAGCAGCTTAGGGGGTCACACTGAAGCTTTCTTT.